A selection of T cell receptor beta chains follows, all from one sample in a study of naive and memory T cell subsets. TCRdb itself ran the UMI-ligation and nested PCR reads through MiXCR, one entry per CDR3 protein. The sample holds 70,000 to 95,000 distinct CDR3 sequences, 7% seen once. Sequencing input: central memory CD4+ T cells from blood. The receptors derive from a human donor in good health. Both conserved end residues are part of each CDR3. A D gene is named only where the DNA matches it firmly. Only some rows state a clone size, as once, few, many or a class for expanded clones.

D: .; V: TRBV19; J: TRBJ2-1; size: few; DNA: TGTGCCAGTAGTACCGGAACGGGACACGGGAACGATGAGCAGTTCTTC; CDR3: CASSTGTGHGNDEQFF
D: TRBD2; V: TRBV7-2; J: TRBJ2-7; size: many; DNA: TGTGCCAGCAGCCAGCGGTTTAGCGGGAGTTCCGAGCAGTACTTC; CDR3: CASSQRFSGSSEQYF
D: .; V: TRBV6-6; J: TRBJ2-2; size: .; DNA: TGTGCCAGCACCGCCGGGGCGAACACCGGGGAGCTGTTTTTT; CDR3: CASTAGANTGELFF
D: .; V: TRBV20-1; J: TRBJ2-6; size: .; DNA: TGCAGTGCTTTGTCAGGGACGGGGGCCAACGTCCTGACTTTC; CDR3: CSALSGTGANVLTF
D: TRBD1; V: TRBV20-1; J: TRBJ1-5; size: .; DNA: TGCAGTGCCACGACAGGGATAAACTATAGCAATCAGCCCCAGCATTTT; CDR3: CSATTGINYSNQPQHF
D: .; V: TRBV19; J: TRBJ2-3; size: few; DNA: TGTGCCAGTACATCGACGCACAGTAGCACAGATACGCAGTATTTT; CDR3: CASTSTHSSTDTQYF
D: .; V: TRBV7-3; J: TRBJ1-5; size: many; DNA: TGTGCCAGCAGCTCGGGAACTTATAGCAATCAGCCCCAGCATTTT; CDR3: CASSSGTYSNQPQHF
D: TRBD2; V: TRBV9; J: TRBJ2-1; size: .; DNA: TGTGCCAGCAGCGCAGAGGGACTAGCCCCGTTCTTC; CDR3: CASSAEGLAPFF
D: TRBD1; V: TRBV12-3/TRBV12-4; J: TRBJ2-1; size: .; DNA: TGTGCCAGCAGTTTAGGACAGGGGGGCCACAATGAGCAGTTCTTC; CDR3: CASSLGQGGHNEQFF
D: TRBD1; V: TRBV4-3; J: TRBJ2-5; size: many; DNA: TGCGCCAGCAGCCCGGGACAGTCCCAAGAGACCCAGTACTTC; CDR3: CASSPGQSQETQYF
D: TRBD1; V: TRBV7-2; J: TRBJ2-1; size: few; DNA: TGTGCCAGCAACTCCGACAGGGCTGCCTACAATGAGCAGTTCTTC; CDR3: CASNSDRAAYNEQFF
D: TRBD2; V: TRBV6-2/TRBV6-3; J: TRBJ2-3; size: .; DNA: TGTGCCAGCAGATTACGGGGGGCGAGCGGGGGTACGCAGTATTTT; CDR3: CASRLRGASGGTQYF
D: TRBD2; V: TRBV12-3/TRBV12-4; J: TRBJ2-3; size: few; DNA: TGTGCCAGCGGGACGGTTCTTGTAGCGGGGAGGACAGATACGCAGTATTTT; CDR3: CASGTVLVAGRTDTQYF
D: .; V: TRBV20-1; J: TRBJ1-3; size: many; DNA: TGCAGTGCTAGACCAGCGAAAGGACTCGGAGGAAACACCATATATTTT; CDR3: CSARPAKGLGGNTIYF
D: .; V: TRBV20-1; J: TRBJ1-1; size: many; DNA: TGCAGTGCTAGAGATCATGGAAGGGTGGGCACTGAAGCTTTCTTT; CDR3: CSARDHGRVGTEAFF
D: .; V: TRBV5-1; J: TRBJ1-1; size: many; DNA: TGCGCCAGCAGCTCTAACGGGGGGGTAAAGACTGAAGCTTTCTTT; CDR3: CASSSNGGVKTEAFF
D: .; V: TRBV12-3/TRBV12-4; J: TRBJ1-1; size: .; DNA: TGTGCCAGCAGCCAAATAGCGGGACGTCAGAACACTGAAGCTTTCTTT; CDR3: CASSQIAGRQNTEAFF
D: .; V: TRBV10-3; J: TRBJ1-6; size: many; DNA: TGTGCCATCAGGCAGGACGCTGCCGATAATTCACCCCTCCACTTT; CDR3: CAIRQDAADNSPLHF
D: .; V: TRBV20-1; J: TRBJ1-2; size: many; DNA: TGCAGTGCTCGCAGGGCAGACTATGGCTACACCTTC; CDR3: CSARRADYGYTF
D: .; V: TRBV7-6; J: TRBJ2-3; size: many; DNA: TGTGCCAGCAGCTTAGAACGGGATACGCAGTATTTT; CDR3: CASSLERDTQYF
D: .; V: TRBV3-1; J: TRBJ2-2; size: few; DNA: TGTGCCACCCAGGACTTACTCACCGGGGAGCTGTTTTTT; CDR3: CATQDLLTGELFF
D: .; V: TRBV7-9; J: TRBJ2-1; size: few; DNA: TGTGCCAGCAGCCGAGCTAGGGACAATGAGCAGTTCTTC; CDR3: CASSRARDNEQFF
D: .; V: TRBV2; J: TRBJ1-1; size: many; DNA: TGTGCCAGCAGCCTTGGGGGTGGGGGGTTGACTGAAGCTTTCTTT; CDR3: CASSLGGGGLTEAFF
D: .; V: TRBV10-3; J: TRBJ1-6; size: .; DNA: TGTGCCATCAGTGACGGCCCTCGGTCACCCCTCCACTTT; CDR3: CAISDGPRSPLHF
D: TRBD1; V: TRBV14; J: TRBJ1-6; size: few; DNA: TGTGCCAGCAGAAAGACAGGGGCGTCACCCCTCCACTTT; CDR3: CASRKTGASPLHF
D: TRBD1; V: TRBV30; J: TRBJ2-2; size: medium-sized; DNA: TGTGCCTGGAGAGGGTTGGGGACAGGGAACACCGGGGAGCTGTTTTTT; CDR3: CAWRGLGTGNTGELFF
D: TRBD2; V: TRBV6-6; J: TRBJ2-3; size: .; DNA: TGTGCCAGCAGGTCCCGTAGCGGGGGGCAGGAGAACACAGATACGCAGTATTTT; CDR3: CASRSRSGGQENTDTQYF
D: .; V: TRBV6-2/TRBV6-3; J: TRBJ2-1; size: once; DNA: TGTGCCAGCAGTATGGGGCAGGGACCTTGGAATGAGCAGTTCTTC; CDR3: CASSMGQGPWNEQFF
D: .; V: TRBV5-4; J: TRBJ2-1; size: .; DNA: TGTGCCAGCAGCTTGGTTGCGTCCTACAATGAGCAGTTCTTC; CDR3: CASSLVASYNEQFF
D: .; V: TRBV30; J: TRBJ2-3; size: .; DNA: TGTGCCTGGAGTGTCCAGGGAGGTCGGGATACGCAGTATTTT; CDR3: CAWSVQGGRDTQYF
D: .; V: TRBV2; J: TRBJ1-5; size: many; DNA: TGTGCCAGCGGAGGACATCTGAATAATCAGCCCCAGCATTTT; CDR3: CASGGHLNNQPQHF
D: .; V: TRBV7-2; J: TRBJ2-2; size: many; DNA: TGTGCCAGCACCCCAGGGAACCGTCCCGGGGAGCTGTTTTTT; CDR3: CASTPGNRPGELFF
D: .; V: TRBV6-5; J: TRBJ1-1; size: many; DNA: TGTGCCAGCATCGGGGGAGTCCCAATCACTGAAGCTTTCTTT; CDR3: CASIGGVPITEAFF
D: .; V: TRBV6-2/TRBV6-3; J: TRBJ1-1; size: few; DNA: TGTGCCAGCACACCCCGCCCTCAGGGAGTGGGCACTGAAGCTTTCTTT; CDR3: CASTPRPQGVGTEAFF
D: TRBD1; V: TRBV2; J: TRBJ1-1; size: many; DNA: TGTGCCAGCAGCCCGGGACAGGGTATTTCTGAAGCTTTCTTT; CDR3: CASSPGQGISEAFF
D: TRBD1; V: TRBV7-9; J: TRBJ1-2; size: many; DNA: TGTGCCAGCAGCTCCCGGACAGGGGGAGATGGCTACACCTTC; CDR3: CASSSRTGGDGYTF
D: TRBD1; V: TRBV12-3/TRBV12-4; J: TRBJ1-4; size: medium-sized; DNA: TGTGCCAGCAGTTATGGGACAGGGGATATTGGGGAAAAACTGTTTTTT; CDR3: CASSYGTGDIGEKLFF
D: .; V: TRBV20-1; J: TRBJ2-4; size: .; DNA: TGCAGTGCTAGAGGCAGGAAGGATCAGTACTTC; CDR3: CSARGRKDQYF
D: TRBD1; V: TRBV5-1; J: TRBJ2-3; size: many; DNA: TGCGCCAGCAGACCTGGGACAGGTAACACAGATACGCAGTATTTT; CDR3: CASRPGTGNTDTQYF
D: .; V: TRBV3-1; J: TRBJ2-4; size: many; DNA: TGTGCCAGCAGCCAAGATGTCGGTTTGGTAGACAAAAACATTCAGTACTTC; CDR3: CASSQDVGLVDKNIQYF
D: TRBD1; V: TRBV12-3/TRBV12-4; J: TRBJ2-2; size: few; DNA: TGTGCCAGCAGTTCCGGGACAGGGCGAACCGGGGAGCTGTTTTTT; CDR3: CASSSGTGRTGELFF